This T cell receptor (beta chain) was sequenced during a study of blood T cell repertoires in COVID-19. Whole-study context: COVID-19 samples, acute and convalescent, were from the United States, Italy and Spain. From T cells, B-cell-depleted T cells, or PBMCs came the material, which was cDNA or gDNA.

Per the authors' pipeline: Reference gene primer amplification in the assay estimated nucleated cell counts. The data were produced by immunoSEQ multiplex PCR, yet TCRdb's version contains in-frame clones alone and is incomplete. That table furnishes V, J and clone size, whereas the DNA furnished D and trimming. The sample includes 78,000 or so clones, 86% of them seen just once. V lost 3 bases and J lost 0, with 12 bases in between. This CDR3 region has 15 residues. CDR1 and CDR2 (germline): GTSNPN, SVGIG (reference sequence). The clonotype comes from a man aged 50-59 years with active or convalescent COVID-19. The rearrangement uses TRBV30 and TRBJ1-3; D call uncertain. Sequencing was carried out using peripheral blood. DNA of the CDR3: TGTGCCTGGAGCGGACTGAGCTTCTCTGGAAACACCATATATTTT. Its translation is CAWSGLSFSGNTIYF.